Listed below are T cell receptor beta chains from one sample, sequenced in a study of blood T cell repertoires in COVID-19. Profiling relied on immunoSEQ multiplex PCR, and the TCRdb table lists in-frame clones only, not all of them. There are 300,000 to 450,000 clones in the sample; about 90% occur only once, and 1.3% lies in the top ten. The sequencing sample was made of PBMCs or T cells enriched from blood (not recorded which). These receptor sequences come from a man aged 25 to 40 who had recovered from COVID-19. Each CDR3 is given with its conserved first and last residue. The D gene is left open where the match is weak. Size is stated for part of the rows, as once, few or many counts, or as a class when the clone is expanded.

TRBV7-2	TRBJ2-3	TRBD2	once	CASSRGLALLLDTQYF	TGTGCCAGCAGCAGGGGACTAGCACTTCTTTTGGATACGCAGTATTTT
TRBV20-1	TRBJ1-2	NA	NA	CSATMGDGYTF	TGCAGTGCTACGATGGGAGATGGCTACACCTTC
TRBV2	TRBJ1-5	TRBD1	NA	CASRETGTGNQPQHF	TGTGCCAGCAGGGAGACCGGGACAGGCAATCAGCCCCAGCATTTT
TRBV6-6	TRBJ2-3	TRBD2	NA	CASSPGLAGGPRDTQYF	TGTGCCAGCAGTCCGGGACTAGCGGGGGGTCCCAGGGATACGCAGTATTTT
TRBV2	TRBJ2-1	NA	NA	CASSEGGVGEQFF	TGTGCCAGCAGTGAAGGGGGCGTAGGAGAGCAGTTCTTC
TRBV30	TRBJ2-6	NA	NA	CAWSVLGGAGANVLTF	TGTGCCTGGAGTGTCTTAGGGGGAGCTGGGGCCAACGTCCTGACTTTC
TRBV5-4	TRBJ1-2	TRBD1	NA	CAIQDRTNYGYTF	TGTGCCATTCAGGACAGGACGAACTATGGCTACACCTTC
TRBV10-3	TRBJ1-2	TRBD1	NA	CAISDQTGEDYGYTF	TGTGCCATCAGTGACCAGACAGGGGAGGACTATGGCTACACCTTC
TRBV7-9	TRBJ2-2	NA	NA	CASPVGATSNTGELFF	TGTGCCAGCCCCGTAGGCGCGACTTCGAACACCGGGGAGCTGTTTTTT
TRBV21-1	TRBJ2-3	NA	NA	CASSTGPGEHF	TGTGCCAGCAGCACAGGGCCGGGGGAGCATTTT
TRBV11-2	TRBJ2-5	TRBD2	NA	CASSPRTSGGMEAQYF	TGTGCCAGCAGTCCCAGGACTAGCGGGGGAATGGAGGCCCAGTACTTC
TRBV10-3	TRBJ2-3	TRBD2	NA	CAISSGGLFTDTQYF	TGTGCCATAAGTAGCGGGGGGTTGTTTACAGATACGCAGTATTTT
TRBV7-2	TRBJ1-2	NA	NA	CASSLETAPGYGYTF	TGTGCCAGCAGCTTAGAGACAGCCCCGGGCTATGGCTACACCTTC
TRBV7-2	TRBJ2-1	TRBD2	NA	CASSDAGGPKFF	TGTGCCAGCAGCGATGCGGGGGGGCCAAAGTTCTTC
TRBV27	TRBJ2-7	TRBD2	NA	CASSSLAGAYEQYF	TGTGCCAGCAGTTCACTAGCGGGGGCCTACGAGCAGTACTTC
TRBV27	TRBJ1-1	NA	NA	CASSLYNSPEAFF	TGTGCCAGCAGTTTATACAATTCCCCTGAAGCTTTCTTT
TRBV7-3	TRBJ1-1	TRBD1	NA	CASSSTGANTEAFF	TGTGCCAGCAGCTCGACAGGGGCGAACACTGAAGCTTTCTTT
TRBV5-5	TRBJ2-3	NA	few	CASSLNPGESTDTQYF	TGTGCCAGCAGCTTGAATCCGGGGGAGTCCACAGATACGCAGTATTTT
TRBV10-2	TRBJ2-1	NA	once	CASIQRNEQFF	TGCGCCAGCATCCAGAGGAATGAGCAGTTCTTC
TRBV30	TRBJ1-6	NA	NA	CALTVSYNSPLHF	TGTGCCTTGACAGTGTCCTATAATTCACCCCTCCACTTT
TRBV9	TRBJ1-1	NA	NA	CASSDGQKYTEAFF	TGTGCCAGCAGCGATGGACAGAAATACACTGAAGCTTTCTTT
TRBV6-5	TRBJ1-2	NA	NA	CASSQRASPAYGYTF	TGTGCCAGCAGTCAGCGGGCCAGCCCGGCTTATGGCTACACCTTC
TRBV10-3	TRBJ2-1	NA	NA	CATREPNNEQFF	TGTGCCACCAGGGAGCCAAACAATGAGCAGTTCTTC
TRBV5-1	TRBJ1-4	TRBD1	few	CASSFTGVREMEKLFF	TGCGCCAGCAGCTTTACAGGGGTCAGGGAAATGGAAAAACTGTTTTTT
TRBV6-5	TRBJ2-2	TRBD2	NA	CASSDGTSTTGELFF	TGTGCCAGCAGCGACGGGACTAGCACCACCGGGGAGCTGTTTTTT
TRBV30	TRBJ1-3	TRBD1	NA	CAWSLAGGSWGSGNTIYF	TGTGCCTGGAGTTTGGCAGGGGGTAGCTGGGGCTCTGGAAACACCATATATTTT
TRBV5-4	TRBJ2-6	NA	NA	CASSLQGTGANVLTF	TGTGCCAGCAGCCTACAGGGAACTGGGGCCAACGTCCTGACTTTC
TRBV7-9	TRBJ1-2	NA	NA	CASSLALGGGYTF	TGTGCCAGCAGCTTAGCGTTAGGCGGCGGCTACACCTTC
TRBV30	TRBJ1-1	TRBD1	NA	CAWTYRDRSSEAFF	TGTGCCTGGACCTACCGGGACAGGTCCTCTGAAGCTTTCTTT
TRBV7-6	TRBJ2-7	TRBD1	few	CASSESAGGRGEQYF	TGTGCCAGCAGCGAATCGGCAGGGGGCAGGGGCGAGCAGTACTTC